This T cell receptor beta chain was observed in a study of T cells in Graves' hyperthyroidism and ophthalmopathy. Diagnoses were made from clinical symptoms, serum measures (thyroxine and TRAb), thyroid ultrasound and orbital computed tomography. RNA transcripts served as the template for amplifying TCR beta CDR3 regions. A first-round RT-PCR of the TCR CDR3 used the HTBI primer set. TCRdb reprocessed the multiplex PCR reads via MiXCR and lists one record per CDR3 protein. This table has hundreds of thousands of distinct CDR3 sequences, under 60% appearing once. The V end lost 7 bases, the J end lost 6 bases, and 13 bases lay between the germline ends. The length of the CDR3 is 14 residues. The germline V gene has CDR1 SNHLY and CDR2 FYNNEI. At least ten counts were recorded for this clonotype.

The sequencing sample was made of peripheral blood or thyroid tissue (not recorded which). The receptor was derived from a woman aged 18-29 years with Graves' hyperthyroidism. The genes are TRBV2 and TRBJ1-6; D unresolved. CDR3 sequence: CASNRGEGNSPLHF. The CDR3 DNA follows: TGTGCCAGCAACCGGGGAGAGGGTAATTCACCCCTCCACTTT.